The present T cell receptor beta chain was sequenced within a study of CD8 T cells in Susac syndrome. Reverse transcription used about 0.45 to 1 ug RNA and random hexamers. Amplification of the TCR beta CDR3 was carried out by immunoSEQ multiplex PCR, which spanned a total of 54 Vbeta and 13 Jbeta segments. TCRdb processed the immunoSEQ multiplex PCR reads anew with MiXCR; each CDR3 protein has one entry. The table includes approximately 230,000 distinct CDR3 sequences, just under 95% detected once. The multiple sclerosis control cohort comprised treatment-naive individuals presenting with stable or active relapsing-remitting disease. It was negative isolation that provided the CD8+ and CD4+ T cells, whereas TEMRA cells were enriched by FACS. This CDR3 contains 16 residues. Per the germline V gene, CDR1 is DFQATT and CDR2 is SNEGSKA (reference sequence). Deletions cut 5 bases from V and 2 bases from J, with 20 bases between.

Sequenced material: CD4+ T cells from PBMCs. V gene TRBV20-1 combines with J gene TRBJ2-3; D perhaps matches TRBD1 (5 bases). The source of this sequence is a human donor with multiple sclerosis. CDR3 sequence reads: CSAAPTPTAITDTQYF. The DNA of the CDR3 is TGCAGTGCTGCTCCGACCCCGACAGCCATCACAGATACGCAGTATTTT.